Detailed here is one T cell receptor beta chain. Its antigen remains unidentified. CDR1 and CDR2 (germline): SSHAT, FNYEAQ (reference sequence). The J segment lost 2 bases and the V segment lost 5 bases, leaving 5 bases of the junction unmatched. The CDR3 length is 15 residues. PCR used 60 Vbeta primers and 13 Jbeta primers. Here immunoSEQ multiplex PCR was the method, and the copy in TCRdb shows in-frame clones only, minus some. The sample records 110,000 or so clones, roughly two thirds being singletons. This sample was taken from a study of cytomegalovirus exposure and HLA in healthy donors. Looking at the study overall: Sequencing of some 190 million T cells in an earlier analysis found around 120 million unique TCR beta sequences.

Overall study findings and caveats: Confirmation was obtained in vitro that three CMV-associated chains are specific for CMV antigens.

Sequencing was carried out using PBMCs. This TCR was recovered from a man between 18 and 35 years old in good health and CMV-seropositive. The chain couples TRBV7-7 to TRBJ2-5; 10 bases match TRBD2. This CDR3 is CASSRGAGGQETQYF. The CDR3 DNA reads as TGTGCCAGCAGCCGGGGAGCGGGGGGGCAAGAGACCCAGTACTTC.